These T cell receptor beta chains were read from a single sample in a study of radiotherapy plus CTLA-4 blockade in lung cancer. Clones were sequenced by immunoSEQ multiplex PCR, and TCRdb holds only the in-frame ones, with some missing. The sample lists some 110,000 clones, more than 70% occurring once. The specimen comprised peripheral blood, sampled from a patient treated with radiotherapy plus ipilimumab. The source of these receptors is a human donor with non-small cell lung cancer that progressed on radiotherapy plus ipilimumab. Some clones in this sample may be carry-over from other donors' samples. The CDR3 runs from the conserved cysteine through the conserved F or W. Each record gives: J gene, D gene, V gene, clone size, CDR3 protein, CDR3 DNA. A D gene is named only where the DNA matches it firmly. Size is omitted from some rows. Given values are once, few, many or a class for expanded clones.

TRBJ2-7	NA	TRBV6-5	NA	CASSQTGLFPYEQYF	TGTGCCAGCAGTCAAACAGGGCTCTTCCCCTACGAGCAGTACTTC
TRBJ1-2	TRBD1	TRBV30	NA	CAWSVQGTYGYTF	TGTGCCTGGAGTGTACAGGGGACATATGGCTACACCTTC
TRBJ2-7	NA	TRBV7-9	NA	CASSLAGTYYEQYF	TGTGCCAGCAGCCTTGCCGGGACCTACTACGAGCAGTACTTC
TRBJ2-7	TRBD1	TRBV4-1	NA	CASSQEGQDPYEQYF	TGCGCCAGCAGCCAAGAGGGACAGGACCCCTACGAGCAGTACTTC
TRBJ2-7	NA	TRBV4-2	NA	CASSSLEQGYEQYF	TGTGCCAGCAGCTCACTAGAACAGGGCTACGAGCAGTACTTC
TRBJ2-2	TRBD1	TRBV10-1	NA	CASGQDLGGELFF	TGCGCCAGCGGACAGGACCTAGGCGGGGAGCTGTTTTTT
TRBJ2-3	TRBD1	TRBV29-1	once	CSVDYRGRSTDTQYF	TGCAGCGTTGACTACAGGGGTCGGAGCACAGATACGCAGTATTTT
TRBJ2-7	NA	TRBV5-5	NA	CASNFLVQTYEQYF	TGTGCCAGCAACTTTCTGGTCCAGACCTACGAGCAGTACTTC
TRBJ2-1	NA	TRBV4-1	NA	CASSQGQDLNEQFF	TGCGCCAGCAGCCAAGGACAGGACCTCAATGAGCAGTTCTTC
TRBJ1-1	NA	TRBV10-3	few	CAIIPTGNTEAFF	TGTGCCATCATACCTACAGGGAACACTGAAGCTTTCTTT
TRBJ1-2	NA	TRBV7-9	NA	CASSLGQGPYF	TGTGCCAGCAGCTTAGGGCAGGGACCCTACTTC
TRBJ1-1	TRBD1	TRBV9	NA	CASNRDRVDTEAFF	TGTGCCAGCAACAGGGACAGGGTGGACACTGAAGCTTTCTTT
TRBJ2-1	TRBD2	TRBV2	NA	CASSARLTSGGGEQFF	TGTGCCAGCAGTGCCCGTTTAACTAGCGGGGGAGGTGAGCAGTTCTTC
TRBJ1-1	NA	TRBV28	NA	CASLYAGNTEAFF	TGTGCCAGCCTCTATGCCGGGAACACTGAAGCTTTCTTT
TRBJ1-1	TRBD1	TRBV5-4	NA	CASSLIGDRLSEAFF	TGTGCCAGCAGCCTCATCGGGGACAGACTATCTGAAGCTTTCTTT
TRBJ2-5	NA	TRBV5-1	NA	CASSLSPREETQYF	TGTGCCAGCAGCTTGTCGCCGAGAGAAGAGACCCAGTACTTC
TRBJ2-5	NA	TRBV5-1	NA	CASSLAQGKTQYF	TGCGCCAGCAGCTTGGCTCAGGGGAAGACCCAGTACTTC
TRBJ1-6	TRBD1	TRBV6-5	few	CASSRQGSYNSPLHF	TGTGCCAGCAGTCGACAGGGCTCCTATAATTCACCCCTCCACTTT
TRBJ2-3	NA	TRBV7-3	NA	CASSGESYADTQYF	TGTGCCAGCAGCGGGGAATCGTACGCAGATACGCAGTATTTT
TRBJ2-7	TRBD2	TRBV25-1	NA	CASRGGVGGYEQYF	TGTGCCAGCAGGGGGGGGGTTGGGGGCTACGAGCAGTACTTC
TRBJ2-7	TRBD1	TRBV2	NA	CASRAGQGASPFYEQYF	TGTGCCAGCAGGGCTGGACAGGGGGCGTCCCCCTTCTACGAGCAGTACTTC
TRBJ1-2	NA	TRBV28	once	CASSFSIYGYTF	TGTGCCAGCAGTTTCTCTATCTATGGCTACACCTTC
TRBJ2-5	TRBD2	TRBV9	NA	CASSVGLSGGPQETQYF	TGTGCCAGCAGCGTAGGATTGAGCGGGGGGCCCCAAGAGACCCAGTACTTC
TRBJ1-2	TRBD1	TRBV29-1	NA	CSVWTGGADGYTF	TGCAGCGTCTGGACAGGGGGTGCCGACGGCTACACCTTC
TRBJ2-5	NA	TRBV9	NA	CASSVDGEKTQYF	TGTGCCAGCAGCGTTGACGGGGAGAAGACCCAGTACTTC
TRBJ1-2	NA	TRBV4-1	few	CASSPSKGPSANYGYTF	TGCGCCAGCAGCCCCTCCAAGGGCCCCTCGGCTAACTATGGCTACACCTTC
TRBJ1-1	NA	TRBV2	NA	CASSEEGSDTEAFF	TGTGCCAGCAGTGAAGAGGGGTCGGACACTGAAGCTTTCTTT
TRBJ1-1	NA	TRBV2	NA	CASKMGMITEAFF	TGTGCCAGCAAGATGGGTATGATCACTGAAGCTTTCTTT
TRBJ2-1	NA	TRBV21-1	NA	CASSKVGDICSYNEQFF	TGTGCCAGCAGCAAAGTGGGTGACATCTGCTCCTACAATGAGCAGTTCTTC
TRBJ1-2	NA	TRBV5-4	NA	CASSSSGTPGNYGYTF	TGTGCCAGCAGCTCATCAGGGACACCCGGTAACTATGGCTACACCTTC
TRBJ1-3	NA	TRBV9	NA	CASSAGVNTIYF	TGTGCCAGCAGCGCGGGAGTGAACACCATATATTTT
TRBJ1-2	NA	TRBV28	few	CASSGVQGYTF	TGTGCCAGCAGCGGGGTTCAGGGCTACACCTTC
TRBJ2-7	NA	TRBV15	NA	CATSPDRLNSYEQYF	TGTGCCACCAGCCCCGATCGCCTCAACTCCTACGAGCAGTACTTC
TRBJ2-3	TRBD2	TRBV7-3	NA	CASSRDYTDTQYF	TGTGCCAGCTCCCGGGACTACACAGATACGCAGTATTTT
TRBJ1-1	NA	TRBV7-9	NA	CASSLGEDRQREAFF	TGTGCCAGCAGCTTAGGGGAGGATAGACAACGGGAAGCTTTCTTT
TRBJ1-1	NA	TRBV5-1	NA	CASSLRVNTEAFF	TGCGCCAGCAGCCTGCGAGTTAACACTGAAGCTTTCTTT
TRBJ1-2	NA	TRBV28	NA	CASSLGSYYGYTF	TGTGCCAGCAGCCTTGGTTCCTACTATGGCTACACCTTC
TRBJ2-3	NA	TRBV7-3	NA	CASSPISGDTQYF	TGTGCCAGCAGCCCCATTTCCGGAGATACGCAGTATTTT
TRBJ2-5	TRBD2	TRBV11-2	few	CASSLGGGTQETQYF	TGTGCCAGCAGCTTAGGCGGGGGGACTCAAGAGACCCAGTACTTC
TRBJ1-2	NA	TRBV4-3	NA	CASSQDAVTFLGDGYTF	TGCGCCAGCAGCCAAGATGCGGTCACATTTCTCGGCGATGGCTACACCTTC
TRBJ2-7	NA	TRBV11-1	once	CASSPSILYEQYF	TGTGCCAGCAGCCCCAGTATTCTCTATGAGCAGTACTTC
TRBJ2-1	NA	TRBV29-1	NA	CSVEDWTSHNEQFF	TGCAGCGTTGAAGATTGGACGTCCCACAATGAGCAGTTCTTC
TRBJ2-5	TRBD2	TRBV4-3	NA	CASSQRGAGETQYF	TGCGCCAGCAGCCAAAGGGGAGCGGGGGAGACCCAGTACTTC
TRBJ2-6	NA	TRBV9	NA	CASASCIKQSRANVLTF	TGTGCCAGCGCCTCTTGTATCAAACAAAGTCGGGCCAACGTCCTGACTTTC
TRBJ2-5	TRBD2	TRBV4-1	NA	CASSQDSSGGETQYF	TGCGCCAGCAGCCAAGATTCTAGCGGGGGGGAGACCCAGTACTTC
TRBJ1-1	TRBD1	TRBV5-4	few	CASSLKSTGETEAFF	TGTGCCAGCAGCTTGAAGTCAACAGGGGAGACTGAAGCTTTCTTT